The clone carrying this TCR beta chain was detected ten times or more. No antigen is known for it. The time point denotes: newly diagnosed GD, antithyroid drugs for less than 3 months. Extracted RNA from PBMCs served as the source of the TCR library. This entry is derived from a study of regulatory T cells in long-lasting Graves disease. Whole-study findings and limits: Favored gene segments in persistent disease were TRBV28, TRBJ1-2 and TRBJ2-5.

With iRepertoire HTBI primers and Arm-PCR of CDR3 regions, TCR beta libraries were built. Each CDR3 protein gets one entry after TCRdb re-called the multiplex PCR reads with MiXCR. Of 250,000 or so distinct CDR3 sequences listed, about 18% are singletons. The V end lost 3 bases, the J end lost 0 bases, and 15 bases lay between the germline ends. The CDR3 spans 16 residues. Germline lookup yields CDR1 SGHDN and CDR2 FVKESK. The same sample was also used in a study of T cells in Graves' hyperthyroidism and ophthalmopathy.

The chain combines TRBV14 with TRBJ2-7; D is ambiguous. The source of this sequence is a woman aged 25 to 45 with Graves disease. Sequenced material: peripheral blood mononuclear cells (PBMCs), taken at new diagnosis, from a patient treated with antithyroid drugs. The CDR3 reads CASSQTLDIFSYEQYF. The CDR3 region has the DNA TGTGCCAGCAGCCAGACGTTAGACATTTTCTCCTACGAGCAGTACTTC.